The 25 T cell receptor beta chains below come from one sample, sequenced in a study of T cells after yellow fever vaccination. TCRdb reanalysed the 5' RACE reads using MiXCR and keeps one entry per CDR3 protein. The sample shows 150,000 to 200,000 distinct CDR3 sequences, 9.5% to 11% of them seen only once. The sample consisted of CD8+ T cells sorted from PBMCs, taken 15 days after the yellow fever booster vaccination. The receptor set was obtained from a man between 18 and 29 years old who received the YFV17D yellow fever vaccine.

This clonotype was counted only a few times. This sequence joins TRBV20-1 and TRBJ2-3, with a tentative D call TRBD2 (6 bases). The CDR3 sequence is 12 residues long. Germline values: CDR1 DFQATT, CDR2 SNEGSKA (reference sequence). Here the CDR3 DNA reads TGCAGGCCCGGGACTGACACAGATACGCAGTATTTT. Amino acids: CRPGTDTDTQYF.

This clonotype was seen only a few times. The chain uses TRBV29-1 and TRBJ1-2, with TRBD1 as a possible D gene (6 bases). Trimming took 1 base from V and 0 from J, leaving 12 bases between them. Looked up from germline, CDR1 is SQVTM and CDR2 is ANQGSEA. The CDR3 totals 15 residues. The CDR3 region has the DNA TGCAGCGTTGAAGCGAAGAGGGGGTCTAACTATGGCTACACCTTC. This gives the protein CSVEAKRGSNYGYTF.

This chain connects TRBV27 to TRBJ2-1, with D tentatively TRBD1 or TRBD2 (5 bases each). CDR1 and CDR2 from the germline V gene are MNHEY and SMNVEV (reference sequence). This CDR3 comprises 11 residues. The V end lost 4 bases, the J end lost 10 bases, and 8 bases lay between the germline ends. The CDR3 nucleotides read TGTGCCAGCAGTTGGGGACCGGAGCAGTTCTTC. Amino acids: CASSWGPEQFF.

This chain connects TRBV5-4 to TRBJ2-5; 12 bases are shared with TRBD1. Germline V CDR1 and CDR2: SGHNT, YYREEE (reference sequence). Germline trimming cut 3 bases from V and 5 bases from J; bases unmatched to any gene: 5. The CDR3 sequence is 15 residues long. This CDR3 reads CASSSRDRGLETQYF. Written as DNA, the CDR3 is TGTGCCAGCAGCTCCCGGGACAGGGGGCTGGAGACCCAGTACTTC.

The chain recombines TRBV28 with TRBJ2-3, with 8 bases identical to TRBD1. The V segment lost 5 bases and the J segment 1 base; nucleotides outside the gene matches: 17. The CDR3 sequence is 19 residues long. CDR1 and CDR2 (germline): MDHEN, SYDVKM. The CDR3 DNA follows: TGTGCCAGCAGTCCACGACAGGGGAAAATGGGCAAGGGCACAGATACGCAGTATTTT. Translated, it gives CASSPRQGKMGKGTDTQYF.

The V call is TRBV29-1, the J call TRBJ2-1; D unresolved. The CDR3 is 11 residues long. The germline CDR1 and CDR2 sequences are SQVTM and ANQGSEA. Trimming removed 3 bases at V and 7 bases at J, with 7 bases between. CDR3 nucleotides: TGCAGCGTTGATTTAGGTAATGAGCAGTTCTTC. It is translated as CSVDLGNEQFF.

This clonotype has more than one count but fewer than ten. The V gene is TRBV7-2, the J gene TRBJ1-5, with no clear D. This CDR3 is 15 amino acids long. From germline, CDR1 is SGHTA and CDR2 FQGNSA. V lost 1 base, J lost 0 bases, and 7 bases lay in between. The CDR3 DNA follows: TGTGCCAGCAGCTTAGGGGAGGATAGCAATCAGCCCCAGCATTTT. Protein sequence: CASSLGEDSNQPQHF.

The chain has TRBV4-1 and TRBJ1-5, with D possibly being TRBD1 (6 bases). The CDR3 is 15 residues long. The V end was cut by 5 bases, the J end by 5 bases, with 16 bases between. From germline, CDR1 is MGHRA and CDR2 YSYEKL. Here the CDR3 reads CASSSYRDTYQPQHF. The CDR3 DNA is TGCGCCAGCAGCTCATACCGGGACACTTATCAGCCCCAGCATTTT.

In regard to this clonotype: Mismatch with germline at one junction end may stem from a read error. V and J are TRBV19 and TRBJ2-5; the match to TRBD2 covers 7 bases. This CDR3 contains 13 residues. CDR1 and CDR2 (germline): LNHDA, SQIVND (reference sequence). CDR3 residues: CASSASGEETKYF. The CDR3 DNA reads TGTGCCAGTAGTGCTAGCGGCGAAGAGACCAAGTACTTC.

For the CDR3, the DNA is TGTGCCAGCAGTCCTATTGGGGCAGGGGCTTACAATCAGCCCCAGCATTTT. It yields the protein CASSPIGAGAYNQPQHF. This chain joins TRBV7-9 and TRBJ1-5; TRBD1 is a possible D gene (6 bases). CDR1 SEHNR and CDR2 FQNEAQ come from the germline V gene (reference sequence). V lost 6 bases, J lost 3 bases, and 21 bases lay in between. CDR3 length: 17 residues.

CDR3 DNA: TGTGCCAGCAGCACCCCCGTCCTGGACAGGGGATATGAAGCTTTCTTT. Translating it yields CASSTPVLDRGYEAFF. The V and J genes are TRBV6-2 or TRBV6-3 and TRBJ1-1; 9 nucleotides agree with TRBD1. Germline V lookup: CDR1 MNHEY, CDR2 SVGEGT. After removal of 6 bases from V and 7 bases from J, the junction contained 15 bases not matched to a gene. This CDR3 comprises 16 residues.

This clonotype was observed a few times. V usage is TRBV10-3 and J usage is TRBJ1-4, with D possibly being TRBD1 (6 bases). Trimming removed 3 bases from V and 8 bases from J, with 13 bases in between. Germline CDR1 is ENHRY and CDR2 is SYGVKD. There are 14 residues in the CDR3. This CDR3 is CAISDGRGGEKLFF. CDR3 coding DNA: TGTGCCATCAGTGACGGCAGGGGAGGAGAAAAACTGTTTTTT.

This clonotype has ten or more counts. The chain combines TRBV29-1 with TRBJ2-1; a weak D match, TRBD1 (5 bases). This CDR3 region has 11 residues. Germline CDR1 SQVTM, CDR2 ANQGSEA. The CDR3 region is CTGIMYNEQFF. Here the CDR3 DNA reads TGCACAGGGATTATGTACAATGAGCAGTTCTTC.

This clonotype was recorded a few times. The chain recombines TRBV27 with TRBJ1-2, with D possibly matching TRBD1 (6 bases). The V gene's germline CDR1 is MNHEY and CDR2 SMNVEV (reference sequence). This CDR3 is 14 amino acids long. The V end was cut by 2 bases, the J end by 8 bases, with 15 bases between. CDR3: CASSLAGAFDGYTF. For the CDR3, the DNA is TGTGCCAGCAGTTTAGCAGGGGCCTTCGACGGCTACACCTTC.

The chain has TRBV4-1 and TRBJ1-1; 9 positions match TRBD1. Germline lookup yields CDR1 MGHRA and CDR2 YSYEKL. CDR3 length: 19 amino acids. V trimming: 4 bases; J trimming: 0 bases; junction bases outside the gene matches: 15. The CDR3 protein is CASSRERGHRGLMNTEAFF. DNA of the CDR3: TGCGCCAGCAGCCGCGAAAGGGGTCACAGGGGGCTAATGAACACTGAAGCTTTCTTT.

For the CDR3, the DNA is TGTGCCACCGGGAGGGGCGGCTATGGCTACACCTTC. Its protein product is CATGRGGYGYTF. The chain uses TRBV27 and TRBJ1-2; D perhaps matches TRBD1 (5 bases). Germline-derived CDR1 and CDR2 are MNHEY and SMNVEV (reference sequence). The V and J ends lost 10 bases and 4 bases respectively, with 13 bases between them. The CDR3 extends over 12 amino acids.

This clonotype was seen a handful of times. The chain uses TRBV12-3 or TRBV12-4 and TRBJ2-7; D call uncertain. CDR3 size: 12 residues. Deletions cut 3 bases from V and 2 bases from J, with 5 bases between. The DNA for the CDR3 is TGTGCCAGCAGTTTTCGGACCTACGAGCAGTACTTC. It translates to CASSFRTYEQYF.

This clonotype was detected a few times. The chain uses TRBV27 and TRBJ1-4; 9 nucleotides align to TRBD1. There are 14 residues in the CDR3. V gave up 4 bases and J gave up 10 bases; unmatched junction bases: 7. CDR1 is MNHEY and CDR2 is SMNVEV in the germline V gene (reference sequence). CDR3 amino acids: CASSSGQGIGKLFF. In nucleotides, the CDR3 is TGTGCCAGCAGTTCAGGACAGGGGATTGGAAAACTGTTTTTT. The whole variable domain, remainder taken from reference TRBV27 and TRBJ1-4, is EAQVTQNPRYLITVTGKKLTVTCSQNMNHEYMSWYRQDPGLGLRQIYYSMNVEVTDKGDVPEGYKVSRKEKRNFPLILESPSPNQTSLYFCASSSGQGIGKLFFGSGTQLSVL.

In its sample, this clonotype was seen a few times. This sequence joins TRBV6-4 and TRBJ1-2, with unresolved D. Germline V gene lookup returns CDR1 MRHNA and CDR2 SNTAGT. Between the trimmed V and J ends, which lost 1 base and 4 bases, there was a span of 10 bases. The CDR3 is 14 residues long. CDR3 protein: CASSDYPLGYGYTF. In DNA, the CDR3 is TGTGCCAGCAGTGACTACCCTTTAGGCTATGGCTACACCTTC.

The chain combines TRBV12-3 or TRBV12-4 with TRBJ2-4; maybe TRBD1 (6 bases). V lost 5 bases to trimming and J lost 8 bases, with 19 bases between them. The CDR3 is made up of 15 amino acids. The CDR3 spells CASSNRKGVFDIQYF. CDR3 nucleotides: TGTGCCAGCAGTAATAGGAAGGGGGTGTTTGACATTCAGTACTTC.

In this sample, this clonotype turned up a few times. The V call is TRBV9, the J call TRBJ2-3, with 11 bases matching TRBD2. The CDR3 is made up of 15 amino acids. CDR1 and CDR2 (germline): SGDLS, YYNGEE. Losses at the gene ends were 4 bases for V and 2 bases for J; bases not matched to a gene: 3. CDR3 DNA: TGTGCCAGCAGCCGACTAGCGGGGCCCACAGATACGCAGTATTTT. It translates to CASSRLAGPTDTQYF. The full variable domain, its missing parts supplied by reference TRBV9 and TRBJ2-3, is DSGVTQTPKHLITATGQRVTLRCSPRSGDLSVYWYQQSLDQGLQFLIQYYNGEERAKGNILERFSAQQFPDLHSELNLSSLELGDSALYFCASSRLAGPTDTQYFGPGTRLTVL.

The J gene is TRBJ1-3, the V gene TRBV4-1; no reliable D call. The CDR3 covers 13 residues. The germline V gene has CDR1 MGHRA and CDR2 YSYEKL. V shed 0 bases and J shed 4 bases, with 4 bases lying between them. The CDR3 loop reads CASSQEGGNTIYF. The CDR3 nucleotides read TGCGCCAGCAGCCAAGAAGGAGGAAACACCATATATTTT.

There are a few counts of this clonotype. This sequence joins TRBV29-1 and TRBJ2-3; D gene uncertain. Germline loops: CDR1 SQVTM, CDR2 ANQGSEA. The CDR3 totals 12 residues. Deletions cut 0 bases from V and 6 bases from J, with 7 bases between. CDR3 in DNA: TGCAGCGTTGAAGATCTCCAGGATACGCAGTATTTT. Protein: CSVEDLQDTQYF.

This clonotype was seen many times. The rearrangement joins TRBV12-3 or TRBV12-4 to TRBJ1-1; no clear D. Trimming stripped 5 bases from V and 2 bases from J, with 12 bases between. The CDR3 extends over 14 amino acids. The CDR3 protein is CASSTTDTNTEAFF. The CDR3 DNA reads as TGTGCCAGCAGTACTACAGATACTAACACTGAAGCTTTCTTT.

This clonotype was seen more than once but under ten times. This chain uses TRBV6-2 or TRBV6-3 with TRBJ1-2; D gene ambiguous. V gave up 0 bases and J gave up 4 bases, with 6 bases separating them. CDR1 and CDR2 from the germline V gene are MNHEY and SVGEGT. This CDR3 is 13 amino acids long. The CDR3 region has the DNA TGTGCCAGCAGTTACTCGTTATCCTATGGCTACACCTTC. Amino acids: CASSYSLSYGYTF.